This T cell receptor beta chain was recovered during a study of cytomegalovirus exposure and HLA in healthy donors. The donors were part of the 120-subject validation cohort, which stood apart from the roughly 670-subject first cohort. As for this clone: Its cognate antigen is unknown.

This table comes from immunoSEQ multiplex PCR, and its TCRdb copy is limited to in-frame clones, with some not included. The repertoire consists of about 160,000 clones, with roughly nine tenths occurring once and the leading ten covering around 4.4%. Whole-study findings and limits: Many donors carried some public TCRs, although rarity characterized most TCR sequences.

This TCR derives from a man aged 18 to 29 in good health and CMV-seropositive. Sequences were obtained from PBMCs.

DNA for the CDR3: TGTGCCAGTAGTATACTTCAGGGCGTCAACGAGCAGTACTTC. Translation gives CASSILQGVNEQYF. J is TRBJ2-7 and V is TRBV19; perhaps TRBD1 as D (5 bases). Germline CDR1 is LNHDA and CDR2 is SQIVND (reference sequence). Trimming left V 2 bases short and J 5 bases short, with 13 bases between. There are 14 residues in the CDR3.